These 5 T cell receptor beta chains were all obtained from the same sample, sequenced in a study of a mutant IDH1 vaccine in newly diagnosed glioma. Time point specified: baseline, week 1 (first vaccination visit). Treatment here: pre-vaccination baseline after standard-of-care therapy. Sequencing was performed with immunoSEQ multiplex PCR; in TCRdb, only in-frame clones are kept and a portion is missing. The sample contains tens of thousands of clones, around 82% of which appear only once. Sequencing used PBMCs, obtained from a glioma patient treated with radiotherapy, temozolomide or both. The source is a woman between 50 and 59 years old with glioma.

This chain connects TRBV10-3 to TRBJ1-1; the D is unclear. The germline V and J ends were trimmed by 10 bases and 2 bases, with 20 bases remaining between them. CDR3 length: 15 residues. CDR1 ENHRY and CDR2 SYGVKD come from the germline V gene. The CDR3 protein is CATKTGDWPNTEAFF. As DNA, the CDR3 is TGTGCCACCAAAACCGGGGATTGGCCCAACACTGAAGCTTTCTTT.

This sequence joins TRBV6-1 and TRBJ1-1; D possibly corresponds to TRBD1 (6 bases). V was clipped by 6 bases and J by 7 bases, with 21 bases between them. CDR3 size: 15 residues. CDR1 and CDR2 from the germline V gene are MNHNS and SASEGT. CDR3 protein: CASRDDGAKGGEAFF. The CDR3 DNA reads TGTGCCAGCAGGGATGACGGGGCCAAAGGGGGTGAAGCTTTCTTT.

This sequence joins TRBV5-1 and TRBJ2-1, with D perhaps matching TRBD1 (5 bases). The CDR3 contains 16 residues. V was trimmed by 4 bases and J by 8 bases, leaving 22 bases between them. The germline CDR1 and CDR2 sequences are SGHRS and YFSETQ. The CDR3: CASSPVGQGVLDEQFF. The CDR3 DNA reads TGCGCCAGCAGCCCGGTCGGCCAGGGCGTTCTAGATGAGCAGTTCTTC.

The rearrangement uses TRBV6-1 and TRBJ2-3, with TRBD1 matching over 7 bases. In germline, CDR1 is MNHNS, CDR2 SASEGT. V was clipped by 2 bases and J by 0 bases; unmatched bases: 8. The CDR3 length is 17 residues. The CDR3 DNA is TGTGCCAGCAGTGAAAGGGACAGTCTCCTCAGCACAGATACGCAGTATTTT. Protein: CASSERDSLLSTDTQYF.

The chain has TRBV5-1 and TRBJ1-4; D may be TRBD1 (5 bases). This CDR3 comprises 14 residues. The ends were cut back, 0 bases at V and 7 bases at J, with 10 bases in the middle. Germline CDR1 and CDR2: SGHRS and YFSETQ. The CDR3 loop reads CASSLASGIEKLFF. The DNA of the CDR3 is TGCGCCAGCAGCTTGGCCTCAGGGATTGAAAAACTGTTTTTT.